This T cell receptor beta chain came from a study of graft-versus-host responses after intestinal transplantation. Across the study: Tacrolimus and steroids were given for three to four years to all recipients after anti-thymocyte globulin induction. The study's findings and limits: The recipient marrow held GvH clones, and some of them showed up first in ileum or blood. Association was observed between peak circulating GvH clone levels and early post-transplant HvG declines.

This clone is termed medium-sized. Researchers placed some 200,000 CFSE-labeled responder cells in culture with some 200,000 irradiated, violet-dye-labeled stimulator cells. Sequencing was performed with immunoSEQ multiplex PCR; in TCRdb, only in-frame clones are kept and a portion is missing. The sample holds about 9,000 clones, about a quarter seen once. After removal of 3 bases from V and 7 bases from J, the junction contained 4 bases not matched to a gene. From germline, CDR1 is LNHDA and CDR2 SQIVND (reference sequence). The CDR3 consists of 14 residues. This chain uses TRBV19 with TRBJ2-1; 9 bases agree with TRBD1. Sequenced here: alloreactive CD8+ T cells from a mixed lymphocyte reaction culture, sampled before transplantation. Regarding subset: CFSE-low proliferating T cells sorted from roughly six-day pre-transplant mixed lymphocyte reaction (GvH or HvG direction). The receptor comes from a human patient who was an organ donor for intestinal transplantation. CDR3 DNA: TGTGCCAGTAGTATCGTGGGGACAGGGAATGAGCAGTTCTTC. This translates into CASSIVGTGNEQFF.